This is a list of T cell receptor beta chains from one sample in a study of OX40 agonist ivuxolimab in advanced cancers. The protocol was immunoSEQ multiplex PCR, while the TCRdb copy is restricted to in-frame clones and leaves out a portion. Here the sample spans approximately 70,000 clones, 90% to 95% being singletons. Sequenced here: CD4+ or CD8+ T cells sorted from blood, sampled in a trial of the OX40 agonist ivuxolimab. These receptors were taken from an adult with an advanced solid tumor such as melanoma, head and neck, liver or kidney cancer. Each CDR3 is given with its conserved first and last residue. A D gene is named only where the DNA matches it firmly. Clone size is not always given. Where it is, it says once, few, many or a class for expanded clones.

TRBJ2-7 | TRBD1 | - | TRBV14 | CASRQTGGPSGEQYF | TGTGCCAGCAGACAAACAGGGGGCCCTTCCGGAGAGCAGTACTTC
TRBJ2-7 | - | - | TRBV10-1 | CATAPRDNGVHEQYF | TGCGCCACAGCACCCCGGGACAACGGCGTCCACGAGCAGTACTTC
TRBJ1-4 | - | - | TRBV30 | CAWSVTGARKGNEKLFF | TGTGCCTGGAGTGTAACGGGGGCACGAAAAGGCAATGAAAAACTGTTTTTT
TRBJ2-7 | TRBD2 | - | TRBV4-1 | CASSRLGLVPSYEQYF | TGCGCCAGCAGCCGACTTGGACTAGTCCCCTCCTACGAGCAGTACTTC
TRBJ1-1 | TRBD1 | - | TRBV5-4 | CASSLGQGQGNTEAFF | TGTGCCAGCAGCTTAGGACAGGGACAGGGGAACACTGAAGCTTTCTTT
TRBJ1-1 | - | - | TRBV10-3 | CAISGTDTPEAFF | TGTGCCATCAGTGGGACGGACACCCCTGAAGCTTTCTTT
TRBJ2-3 | - | - | TRBV7-6 | CASSLAMASSSDTQYF | TGTGCCAGCAGCTTAGCGATGGCTAGCAGCTCAGATACGCAGTATTTT
TRBJ2-1 | TRBD2 | once | TRBV10-3 | CAISERTSGDYNEQFF | TGTGCCATCAGCGAACGGACTAGCGGAGATTACAATGAGCAGTTCTTC
TRBJ2-3 | - | - | TRBV25-1 | CASSPPWVGSTDTQYF | TGTGCCAGCAGTCCCCCTTGGGTGGGTAGCACAGATACGCAGTATTTT
TRBJ2-2 | - | once | TRBV19 | CATTRSFTGELFF | TGTGCCACGACCCGGTCATTCACCGGGGAGCTGTTTTTT
TRBJ2-3 | TRBD2 | - | TRBV7-6 | CASSLDLAGGPDTQYF | TGTGCCAGCAGCTTGGATCTAGCGGGAGGGCCGGATACGCAGTATTTT
TRBJ2-5 | TRBD2 | - | TRBV29-1 | CSVDLGGAGETQYF | TGCAGCGTTGACCTGGGAGGGGCGGGAGAGACCCAGTACTTC
TRBJ2-3 | - | - | TRBV19 | CASSIAGEEDTQYF | TGTGCCAGTAGTATAGCGGGAGAAGAAGATACGCAGTATTTT
TRBJ2-7 | TRBD1 | - | TRBV10-2 | CASSGIQGYYEQYF | TGCGCCAGCAGTGGGATACAGGGGTACTACGAGCAGTACTTC
TRBJ2-1 | - | - | TRBV9 | CASSVSPGHNNEQFF | TGTGCCAGCAGCGTGAGCCCGGGACACAATAATGAGCAGTTCTTC
TRBJ2-5 | - | once | TRBV5-4 | CASSFWAAETQYF | TGTGCCAGCAGCTTCTGGGCCGCAGAGACCCAGTACTTC
TRBJ2-1 | TRBD2 | - | TRBV11-2 | CASSSRLAGKYNEQFF | TGTGCCAGCAGCTCGCGACTAGCGGGAAAGTACAATGAGCAGTTCTTC
TRBJ2-5 | - | - | TRBV18 | CASSPLGETQYF | TGTGCCAGCTCACCACTCGGGGAGACCCAGTACTTC
TRBJ2-1 | TRBD2 | - | TRBV19 | CASSIVTSGNNEQFF | TGTGCCAGTAGTATAGTTACTAGCGGAAACAATGAGCAGTTCTTC
TRBJ1-1 | - | - | TRBV19 | CASTDIIRKRNTEAFF | TGTGCCAGTACAGACATCATAAGGAAGAGGAACACTGAAGCTTTCTTT
TRBJ2-7 | - | - | TRBV4-1 | CASSPTRLALSYEQYF | TGCGCCAGCAGCCCCACCCGGCTAGCGCTGTCCTACGAGCAGTACTTC
TRBJ2-7 | - | few | TRBV4-3 | CASSLWWTAEDEQYF | TGCGCCAGCAGCCTCTGGTGGACAGCGGAGGACGAGCAGTACTTC
TRBJ2-1 | - | - | TRBV27 | CASTDRRPRFF | TGTGCCAGCACCGACCGTCGCCCGAGGTTCTTC
TRBJ2-2 | - | - | TRBV5-1 | CASSRRLESTGELFF | TGCGCCAGCAGCAGAAGACTAGAGAGCACCGGGGAGCTGTTTTTT
TRBJ2-7 | - | once | TRBV29-1 | CSVAGDEQYF | TGCAGCGTTGCCGGCGACGAGCAGTACTTC
TRBJ2-1 | - | - | TRBV28 | CASSFGGGLSGNEQFF | TGTGCCAGCAGTTTCGGAGGGGGGCTTTCCGGCAATGAGCAGTTCTTC
TRBJ1-5 | - | - | TRBV5-4 | CASNRRFHQPQHF | TGTGCCAGCAACAGGAGGTTCCATCAGCCCCAGCATTTT
TRBJ2-7 | - | - | TRBV10-3 | CAINEGARGEQYF | TGTGCCATCAACGAGGGGGCGCGGGGCGAGCAGTACTTC
TRBJ1-5 | - | - | TRBV10-1 | CASSETRGGNQPQHF | TGCGCCAGCAGTGAGACTCGGGGAGGCAATCAGCCCCAGCATTTT
TRBJ2-7 | TRBD2 | - | TRBV7-9 | CASSLSGRTPYEQYF | TGTGCCAGCAGCTTAAGCGGGAGAACCCCCTACGAGCAGTACTTC
TRBJ1-1 | - | - | TRBV28 | CASRPGRPDTEAFF | TGTGCCAGCAGGCCGGGCCGGCCCGACACTGAAGCTTTCTTT
TRBJ2-7 | - | - | TRBV7-8 | CASSYDSSSYEQYF | TGTGCCAGCAGCTACGACAGCAGCTCCTACGAGCAGTACTTC
TRBJ2-2 | TRBD1 | - | TRBV5-1 | CASRPNGQANRELFF | TGCGCCAGCAGACCAAACGGACAGGCCAACCGGGAGCTGTTTTTT
TRBJ2-3 | - | - | TRBV5-1 | CASSPDGQSSTDTQYF | TGCGCCAGCAGCCCGGACGGACAATCTAGCACAGATACGCAGTATTTT
TRBJ1-5 | - | - | TRBV18 | CASSLTENQPQHF | TGTGCCAGCTCACTAACAGAGAATCAGCCCCAGCATTTT
TRBJ2-7 | TRBD1 | - | TRBV27 | CASSPRTGAYEQYF | TGTGCCAGCAGTCCCCGGACAGGGGCCTACGAGCAGTACTTC
TRBJ2-5 | - | - | TRBV28 | CASSSLRGGGLGTQYF | TGTGCCAGCAGTTCCCTGAGGGGGGGAGGTTTGGGGACCCAGTACTTC